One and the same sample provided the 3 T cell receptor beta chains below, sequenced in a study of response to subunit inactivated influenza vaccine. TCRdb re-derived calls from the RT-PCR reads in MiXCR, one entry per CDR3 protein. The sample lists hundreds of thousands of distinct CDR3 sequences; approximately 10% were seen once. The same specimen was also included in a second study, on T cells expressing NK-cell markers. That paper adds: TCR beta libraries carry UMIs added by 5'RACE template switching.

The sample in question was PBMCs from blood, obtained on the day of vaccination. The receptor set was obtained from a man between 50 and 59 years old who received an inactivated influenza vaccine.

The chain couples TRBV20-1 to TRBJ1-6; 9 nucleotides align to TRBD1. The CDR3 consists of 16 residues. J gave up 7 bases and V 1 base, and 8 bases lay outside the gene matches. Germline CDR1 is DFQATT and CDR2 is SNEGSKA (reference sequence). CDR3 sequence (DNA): TGCAGTGCTAGAGGGGGACAGGGTTCGGGAAATTCACCCCTCCACTTT. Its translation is CSARGGQGSGNSPLHF.

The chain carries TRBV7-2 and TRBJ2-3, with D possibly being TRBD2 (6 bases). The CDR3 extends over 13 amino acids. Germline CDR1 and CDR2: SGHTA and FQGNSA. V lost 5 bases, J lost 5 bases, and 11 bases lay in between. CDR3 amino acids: CASSVGLRDTQYF. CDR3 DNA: TGTGCCAGCAGCGTGGGACTCAGAGATACGCAGTATTTT. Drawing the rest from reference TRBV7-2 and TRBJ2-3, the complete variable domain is GAGVSQSPSNKVTEKGKDVELRCDPISGHTALYWYRQSLGQGLEFLIYFQGNSAPDKSGLPSDRFSAERTGGSVSTLTIQRTQQEDSAVYLCASSVGLRDTQYFGPGTRLTVL.

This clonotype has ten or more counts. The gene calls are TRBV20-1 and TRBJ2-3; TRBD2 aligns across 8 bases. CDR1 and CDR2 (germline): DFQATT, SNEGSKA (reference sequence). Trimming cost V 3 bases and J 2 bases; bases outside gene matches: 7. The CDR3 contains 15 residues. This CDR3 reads CSASISGEFTDTQYF. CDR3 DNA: TGCAGTGCTAGTATTAGCGGGGAATTCACAGATACGCAGTATTTT.